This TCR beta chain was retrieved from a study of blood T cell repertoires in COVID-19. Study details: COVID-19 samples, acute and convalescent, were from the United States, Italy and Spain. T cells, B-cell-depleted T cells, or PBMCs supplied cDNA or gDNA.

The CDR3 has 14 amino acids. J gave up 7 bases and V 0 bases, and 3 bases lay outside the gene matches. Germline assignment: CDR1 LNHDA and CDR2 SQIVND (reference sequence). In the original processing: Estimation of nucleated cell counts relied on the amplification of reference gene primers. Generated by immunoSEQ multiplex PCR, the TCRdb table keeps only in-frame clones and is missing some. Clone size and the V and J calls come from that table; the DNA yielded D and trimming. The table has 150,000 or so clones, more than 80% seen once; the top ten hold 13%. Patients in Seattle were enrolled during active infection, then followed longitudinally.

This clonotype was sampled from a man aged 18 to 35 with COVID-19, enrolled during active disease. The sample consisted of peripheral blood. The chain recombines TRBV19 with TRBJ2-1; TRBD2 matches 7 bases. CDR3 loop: CASSIEAGRNEQFF. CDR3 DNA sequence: TGTGCCAGTAGTATAGAAGCGGGACGGAATGAGCAGTTCTTC.